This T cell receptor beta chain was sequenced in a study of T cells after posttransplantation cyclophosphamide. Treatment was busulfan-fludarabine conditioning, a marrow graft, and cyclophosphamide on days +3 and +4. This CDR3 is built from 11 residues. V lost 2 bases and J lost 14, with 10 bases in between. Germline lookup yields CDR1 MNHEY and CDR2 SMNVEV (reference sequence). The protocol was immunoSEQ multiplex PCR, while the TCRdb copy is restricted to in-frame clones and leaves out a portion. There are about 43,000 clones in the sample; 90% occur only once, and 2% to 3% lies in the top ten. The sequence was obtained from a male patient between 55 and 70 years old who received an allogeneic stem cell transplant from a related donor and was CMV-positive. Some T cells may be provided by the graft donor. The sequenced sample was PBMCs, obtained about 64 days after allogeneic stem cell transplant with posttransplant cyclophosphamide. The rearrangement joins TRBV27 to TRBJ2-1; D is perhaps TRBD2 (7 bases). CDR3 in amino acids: CASSLGGGEFF. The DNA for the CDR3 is TGTGCCAGCAGTTTAGGGGGGGGCGAGTTCTTC.